Shown below are 29 T cell receptor beta chains from a single sample sequenced in a study of CD8 T cells in Susac syndrome. The RNA, about 0.45 to 1 ug, was put through reverse transcription using random hexamers. TCRdb analysed the immunoSEQ multiplex PCR reads with MiXCR anew, one entry per CDR3 protein. The sample has approximately 160,000 distinct CDR3 sequences, about 96% seen once. The sequencing input was CD4+ T cells from PBMCs. The receptors shown here come from a human donor with Susac syndrome.

V is TRBV7-9 and J is TRBJ2-6, with D unresolved. Germline assignment: CDR1 SEHNR and CDR2 FQNEAQ (reference sequence). Trimming left V 3 bases short and J 0 bases short, with 15 bases between. The CDR3 runs 18 residues. This CDR3 reads CASSFGAGRSSGANVLTF. For the CDR3, the DNA is TGTGCCAGCAGCTTCGGCGCAGGACGAAGCTCTGGGGCCAACGTCCTGACTTTC.

The chain combines TRBV12-3 or TRBV12-4 with TRBJ1-2; tentatively, D is TRBD1 (5 bases). The CDR3 consists of 15 residues. Trimming removed 6 bases at V and 2 bases at J, with 16 bases between. The chain's CDR3 is CASSPNRGANYGYTF. The CDR3 nucleotides are TGTGCCAGCAGCCCCAATCGGGGCGCCAACTATGGCTACACCTTC.

This sequence joins TRBV29-1 and TRBJ1-1; no reliable D call. This CDR3 comprises 13 residues. V was trimmed by 1 base and J by 1 base, leaving 7 bases between them. Germline V gene data show CDR1 as SQVTM and CDR2 as ANQGSEA. The CDR3 reads CSVEVTENTEAFF. Written as DNA, the CDR3 is TGCAGCGTTGAAGTCACAGAGAACACTGAAGCTTTCTTT. The entire variable domain, with the rest obtained from reference TRBV29-1 and TRBJ1-1, is as follows: SAVISQKPSRDICQRGTSLTIQCQVDSQVTMMFWYRQQPGQSLTLIATANQGSEATYESGFVIDKFPISRPNLTFSTLTVSNMSPEDSSIYLCSVEVTENTEAFFGQGTRLTVV.

The J gene is TRBJ2-7, the V gene TRBV30, with D perhaps TRBD1 (6 bases). CDR1 and CDR2 from the germline V gene are GTSNPN and SVGIG (reference sequence). CDR3 length: 14 amino acids. V lost 0 bases and J 3 bases, leaving 12 bases between the germline ends. The chain's CDR3 is CAWSVGQGYYEQYF. The CDR3 coding sequence is TGTGCCTGGAGTGTAGGTCAGGGGTACTACGAGCAGTACTTC.

The chain has TRBV9 and TRBJ1-1, with unresolved D. Germline V CDR1 and CDR2: SGDLS, YYNGEE. V lost 0 bases and J lost 10, with 13 bases in between. The CDR3 has 13 residues. The DNA for the CDR3 is TGTGCCAGCAGCGTAGATGGGCGAGGAGGAGCTTTCTTT. This sequence encodes CASSVDGRGGAFF.

This chain uses TRBV5-1 with TRBJ2-7; perhaps D is TRBD1 or TRBD2 (5 bases each). Trimming removed 0 bases at V and 1 base at J, with 14 bases between. The CDR3 runs 16 residues. CDR1 is SGHRS, CDR2 YFSETQ, per germline. The CDR3 nucleotides are TGCGCCAGCAGCTTGGAGAGGGGACCACCTTCCTACGAGCAGTACTTC. It is translated as CASSLERGPPSYEQYF.

This rearrangement joins TRBV3-1 to TRBJ1-2; TRBD1 agrees at 7 bases. In germline, CDR1 is LGHDT, CDR2 YNNKEL (reference sequence). This CDR3 spans 16 amino acids. V was clipped by 0 bases and J by 1 base; unmatched bases: 5. CDR3 bases: TGTGCCAGCAGCCAAGATGGACAGGTGATTAACTATGGCTACACCTTC. Translating gives CASSQDGQVINYGYTF.

The chain has TRBV5-4 and TRBJ2-1, with D unclear. This CDR3 spans 15 amino acids. From germline, CDR1 is SGHNT and CDR2 YYREEE (reference sequence). Trimming cost V 4 bases and J 0 bases, with 11 bases left between them. The CDR3 region is CASSPRLGSYNEQFF. In DNA form, the CDR3 reads TGTGCCAGCAGCCCTCGACTGGGCTCCTACAATGAGCAGTTCTTC.

The chain joins TRBV29-1 to TRBJ2-1; D is unresolved. Germline CDR1 is SQVTM and CDR2 is ANQGSEA. The CDR3 covers 11 residues. The V end was cut by 0 bases, the J end by 8 bases, with 5 bases between. In DNA, the CDR3 is TGCAGCGTTGAAGAGGTGTATGAGCAGTTCTTC. Protein product: CSVEEVYEQFF.

The V and J genes are TRBV30 and TRBJ2-5; tentative D call: TRBD1 (6 bases). The germline V gene has CDR1 GTSNPN and CDR2 SVGIG (reference sequence). V lost 5 bases to trimming and J lost 3 bases, with 19 bases between them. The CDR3 spans 15 residues. The CDR3 protein is CAWGSGQRIKETQYF. DNA for the CDR3: TGTGCCTGGGGATCTGGACAGCGAATAAAAGAGACCCAGTACTTC.

This sequence joins TRBV30 and TRBJ1-1; D gene ambiguous. CDR1 and CDR2 (germline): GTSNPN, SVGIG (reference sequence). The CDR3 consists of 13 residues. The V gene lost 0 bases and the J gene lost 4 bases, with 9 bases spanning the gap. CDR3 coding DNA: TGTGCCTGGAGTGTATGGGGAGGCACTGAAGCTTTCTTT. Protein: CAWSVWGGTEAFF.

The chain couples TRBV4-3 to TRBJ2-1; 10 bases fit TRBD1. The CDR3 extends over 15 amino acids. Germline V lookup: CDR1 LGHNA, CDR2 YSLEER. V trimming: 3 bases; J trimming: 12 bases; junction bases outside the gene matches: 11. CDR3 in amino acids: CASSQTLTGDRGQFF. In DNA form, the CDR3 reads TGCGCCAGCAGCCAGACGCTGACCGGGGACAGGGGGCAGTTCTTC.

This sequence joins TRBV12-3 or TRBV12-4 and TRBJ2-2, with D possibly matching TRBD2 (6 bases). The V gene lost 8 bases and the J gene lost 4 bases, with 17 bases spanning the gap. This CDR3 is built from 15 residues. In nucleotides, the CDR3 is TGTGCCAGCCAACAGCAGGGACTCGTCACCGGGGAGCTGTTTTTT. Translated: CASQQQGLVTGELFF.

The chain joins TRBV5-1 to TRBJ2-3, with 7 nucleotides matching TRBD2. This CDR3 comprises 15 residues. The junction had 9 bases not matched to a gene; V was cut back by 6 bases and J by 2 bases. Germline V lookup: CDR1 SGHRS, CDR2 YFSETQ. For the CDR3, the DNA is TGCGCCAGCACCGGAACGGGAGGCCCCACAGATACGCAGTATTTT. Translating gives CASTGTGGPTDTQYF.

The chain has TRBV20-1 and TRBJ2-7, with TRBD1 as a possible D gene (6 bases). Germline CDR1 is DFQATT and CDR2 is SNEGSKA (reference sequence). V lost 6 bases, J lost 4 bases, and 13 bases lay in between. CDR3 length: 12 amino acids. Here the CDR3 reads CSALRTEYEQYV. The CDR3 DNA follows: TGCAGTGCACTTAGGACAGAGTACGAGCAGTACGTC.

The rearrangement links TRBV29-1 to TRBJ2-7, with D perhaps TRBD1 or TRBD2 (6 bases each). Germline V gene data show CDR1 as SQVTM and CDR2 as ANQGSEA. Trimming cost V 4 bases and J 2 bases, with 15 bases left between them. CDR3 length: 14 residues. CDR3: CSVGGSGAAYEQYF. CDR3 coding DNA: TGCAGCGTTGGAGGGTCGGGGGCTGCCTACGAGCAGTACTTC.

The chain is built from TRBV20-1 and TRBJ1-2; TRBD1 matches at 7 bases. V dropped 1 base and J dropped 6; count of bases not matched to a gene: 11. Germline lookup yields CDR1 DFQATT and CDR2 SNEGSKA (reference sequence). This CDR3 comprises 15 residues. CDR3 nucleotides: TGCAGTGCTAGAGTAGTTTGGGACAGACTTCATGGCTACACCTTC. This sequence encodes CSARVVWDRLHGYTF.

This chain links TRBV5-1 with TRBJ2-1; D not resolved. This CDR3 is 13 amino acids long. Deletions cut 1 base from V and 5 bases from J, with 7 bases between. CDR1 SGHRS and CDR2 YFSETQ come from the germline V gene. The CDR3 sequence: CASSLSTNNEQFF. The CDR3 nucleotides read TGCGCCAGCAGCTTGTCGACCAACAATGAGCAGTTCTTC.

The gene calls are TRBV2 and TRBJ2-7; D ambiguous. With 0 bases removed from V and 5 bases from J, the gap between germline ends came to 17 bases. In germline, CDR1 is SNHLY, CDR2 FYNNEI. This CDR3 has 16 residues. This CDR3 reads CASSEAQYDPLHEQYV. The DNA of the CDR3 is TGTGCCAGCAGTGAAGCTCAATACGACCCCCTCCACGAGCAGTACGTC.

The rearrangement links TRBV5-4 to TRBJ2-1; 7 bases align to TRBD1. J lost 0 bases, V lost 4 bases, and 10 bases had no gene match. CDR1 is SGHNT and CDR2 is YYREEE in the germline V gene (reference sequence). This CDR3 spans 17 amino acids. In nucleotides, the CDR3 is TGTGCCAGCAGCCGCAGACAGGGCCTCAGCTCCTACAATGAGCAGTTCTTC. It specifies CASSRRQGLSSYNEQFF.

The chain couples TRBV4-3 to TRBJ2-7; D gene ambiguous. V gave up 0 bases and J gave up 6 bases, with 6 bases separating them. CDR1 is LGHNA, CDR2 YSLEER, per germline. The CDR3 is 12 amino acids. CDR3 in amino acids: CASSQDKGEQYV. The CDR3 DNA sequence: TGCGCCAGCAGCCAAGATAAGGGCGAGCAGTACGTC.

The V and J genes are TRBV4-3 and TRBJ2-1, with 11 nucleotides matching TRBD2. The germline CDR1 and CDR2 sequences are LGHNA and YSLEER. With 4 bases clipped from V and 6 bases from J, the junction kept 11 bases outside the gene matches. The CDR3 loop spans 17 amino acids. CDR3 bases: TGCGCCAGCAGCCCCTCGTTACTAGCGGGAGCCCCCAATGAGCAGTTCTTC. Encoded protein: CASSPSLLAGAPNEQFF.

V and J are TRBV5-6 and TRBJ2-5; the match to TRBD2 covers 7 bases. CDR1 is SGHDT and CDR2 is YYEEEE in the germline V gene. The CDR3 has 16 residues. V dropped 2 bases and J dropped 1; count of bases not matched to a gene: 8. In DNA form, the CDR3 reads TGTGCCAGCAGCTTTTTGCGGGGGAGAATCCAAGAGACCCAGTACTTC. Translation: CASSFLRGRIQETQYF. Based on the CDR3 plus reference TRBV5-6 and TRBJ2-5, the full variable domain is DAGVTQSPTHLIKTRGQQVTLRCSPKSGHDTVSWYQQALGQGPQFIFQYYEEEERQRGNFPDRFSGHQFPNYSSELNVNALLLGDSALYLCASSFLRGRIQETQYFGPGTRLLVL.

Only one count was recorded for this clonotype. The chain is built from TRBV30 and TRBJ2-5; the D is unclear. The CDR3 totals 13 residues. The ends were cut back, 3 bases at V and 4 bases at J, with 12 bases in the middle. Germline V gene data show CDR1 as GTSNPN and CDR2 as SVGIG (reference sequence). The CDR3 sequence is CAWSGPPTETQYF. The CDR3 nucleotides are TGTGCCTGGAGCGGACCCCCGACAGAGACCCAGTACTTC.

The gene calls are TRBV10-2 and TRBJ2-7, with D perhaps TRBD1 or TRBD2 (5 bases each). CDR1 and CDR2 from the germline V gene are WSHSY and SAAADI. CDR3 length: 12 residues. The V end lost 7 bases, the J end lost 0 bases, and 7 bases lay between the germline ends. The CDR3 region is CASMRGSYEQYF. As DNA, the CDR3 is TGCGCCAGCATGAGGGGCTCCTACGAGCAGTACTTC.

CDR3 bases: TGTGCCAGCTCACCAAACGGCCAAGAGACCCAGTACTTC. Translating gives CASSPNGQETQYF. V and J are TRBV18 and TRBJ2-5, with D uncertain. The CDR3 consists of 13 residues. Germline values: CDR1 KGHSH, CDR2 LQKENI. V was shortened by 2 bases and J by 1 base, with 5 bases between the two germline ends.

This rearrangement joins TRBV7-9 to TRBJ1-3; D remains ambiguous. V was pared by 5 bases and J by 0 bases, with 14 bases between. The germline V gene encodes CDR1 SEHNR and CDR2 FQNEAQ (reference sequence). The CDR3 runs to 16 residues. This chain's CDR3 is CASSRRRTDSGNTIYF. CDR3 nucleotides: TGTGCCAGCAGCCGACGTCGGACGGACTCTGGAAACACCATATATTTT.

This clonotype was picked up one time. The rearrangement joins TRBV7-9 to TRBJ2-7; 8 bases fit TRBD1. This CDR3 is 14 amino acids long. V was clipped by 10 bases and J by 3 bases; unmatched bases: 11. Germline V lookup: CDR1 SEHNR, CDR2 FQNEAQ (reference sequence). In DNA form, the CDR3 reads TGTGCCACTACAGACAGGGGATCCAACTACGAGCAGTACTTC. Its translation: CATTDRGSNYEQYF.

In regard to this clonotype: The DNA is left out, because the CDR3 cannot be placed on it with certainty; the CDR3 is given as TCRdb lists it. The chain is built from TRBV6-2 or TRBV6-3 and TRBJ1-5; the table's D call of TRBD1 was not tested on the DNA. The germline V gene encodes CDR1 MNHEY and CDR2 SVGEGT. The CDR3 is made up of 14 amino acids, end residues included. CDR3 loop: CASNSGQGGQPQHF.